This TCR beta chain appears in the sequencing data of a study of neoadjuvant anti-PD-1 for oral cavity cancer. Study-wide background: Nivolumab at 3 mg/kg was mostly given biweekly, three to four doses, pre-surgery. Non-progressing patients received a fourth nivolumab dose near day 43, then surgery on days 50-56. General study points: Only three patients per response group were TCR-analyzed; validation needed.

The time point: after neoadjuvant nivolumab, at surgical resection. The patients had HPV-negative, locally advanced oral cavity squamous cell carcinoma. Produced via immunoSEQ multiplex PCR; TCRdb's table is partial and in-frame only. The sample carries under 10,000 clones, under 85% recorded once. This clone occurred a few times. What it binds is unknown. The CDR3 is made up of 13 amino acids. Germline lookup yields CDR1 LNHDA and CDR2 SQIVND (reference sequence). The V end was cut by 7 bases, the J end by 5 bases, with 12 bases between. The chain recombines TRBV19 with TRBJ1-5; a weak D match, TRBD1 (6 bases). The sequencing used PBMCs, collected after nivolumab (anti-PD-1) treatment. This TCR derives from a person between 35 and 79 years old with oral cavity squamous cell carcinoma. The CDR3 sequence is CASNKGQHQPQHF. CDR3 sequence (DNA): TGTGCCAGTAATAAAGGACAGCATCAGCCCCAGCATTTT.